Below are 9 T cell receptor beta chains sequenced from a single sample in a study of blood T cell repertoires in COVID-19. Assay used: immunoSEQ multiplex PCR; TCRdb lists only in-frame clones, some missing. Among some 180,000 clones listed, roughly 88% were seen once. The sample comprised peripheral blood. These receptor sequences come from a woman between 40 and 55 years old with COVID-19, enrolled during active disease.

This clone showed up many times. This chain links TRBV2 with TRBJ2-3; D remains ambiguous. V was cut by 6 bases and J by 2 bases, with 18 bases left in between. Per germline, CDR1 SNHLY and CDR2 FYNNEI. CDR3 length equals 16 residues. The CDR3 sequence: CASSGDRNPLTDTQYF. The CDR3 DNA follows: TGTGCCAGCAGCGGTGATCGTAACCCACTCACAGATACGCAGTATTTT.

The chain carries TRBV9 and TRBJ1-1, with D unclear. The CDR3 runs 12 residues. Per germline, CDR1 SGDLS and CDR2 YYNGEE. Trimming took off 3 bases at V and 6 bases at J, with 9 bases between the two ends. In DNA, the CDR3 is TGTGCCAGCAGCGCCCCCGTCGCTGAAGCTTTCTTT. Translated: CASSAPVAEAFF.

The V and J genes are TRBV9 and TRBJ2-7; 9 bases match TRBD1. CDR3 length equals 15 residues. Germline loops: CDR1 SGDLS, CDR2 YYNGEE. V lost 3 bases to trimming and J lost 1 base; unmatched junction nucleotides: 5. The CDR3 reads CASSARGTGSYEQYF. Written as DNA, the CDR3 is TGTGCCAGCAGCGCCCGTGGGACAGGGTCCTACGAGCAGTACTTC.

The chain carries TRBV7-3 and TRBJ2-1; 11 bases line up with TRBD2. Germline V gene data show CDR1 as SGHTA and CDR2 as FQGTGA. The CDR3 sequence is 15 residues long. The V and J ends lost 5 bases and 11 bases, in that order; junction bases with no gene match: 11. The CDR3 nucleotides are TGTGCCAGCAGCAAAGTCGGGCTAGCGGGAGGAAAGCAGTTCTTC. Translation: CASSKVGLAGGKQFF.

CDR3 in DNA: TGTGCCAGCAGCCGTGGGACAGGGGGCGTTGGTGAAGCTTTCTTT. Translation gives CASSRGTGGVGEAFF. The chain carries TRBV5-6 and TRBJ1-1; 12 bases are shared with TRBD1. With 4 bases clipped from V and 7 bases from J, the junction kept 8 bases outside the gene matches. This CDR3 spans 15 amino acids. CDR1 and CDR2 from the germline V gene are SGHDT and YYEEEE.

Concerning this clone itself: An end of the junction differs from the germline gene, which may be a read error. The chain recombines TRBV5-4 with TRBJ2-1; 12 positions agree with TRBD2. Germline values: CDR1 SGHNT, CDR2 YYREEE (reference sequence). This CDR3 has 14 amino acids. CDR3: CASRLTSGRDEQFF. CDR3 sequence (DNA): TGTGCCAGCCGCTTGACTAGCGGGAGAGATGAGCAGTTCTTC.

The rearrangement joins TRBV29-1 to TRBJ2-1; 9 nucleotides line up with TRBD2. The V gene's germline CDR1 is SQVTM and CDR2 ANQGSEA. CDR3 length: 14 residues. Trimming cost V 7 bases and J 5 bases; bases outside gene matches: 9. The CDR3 DNA reads as TGCAGCGCCCTTAGCGGGAGTTTCCACAATGAGCAGTTCTTC. Amino acids: CSALSGSFHNEQFF.

V gene TRBV28 combines with J gene TRBJ1-1, with D tentatively TRBD1 (6 bases). This CDR3 has 14 amino acids. CDR1 MDHEN and CDR2 SYDVKM come from the germline V gene. V lost 1 base and J 7 bases, leaving 13 bases between the germline ends. Here the CDR3 reads CASSLLWGPSEAFF. The CDR3 nucleotides read TGTGCCAGCAGTTTATTGTGGGGGCCCAGTGAAGCTTTCTTT. The full variable domain, in which reference TRBV28 and TRBJ1-1 provide the parts outside the CDR3, is DVKVTQSSRYLVKRTGEKVFLECVQDMDHENMFWYRQDPGLGLRLIYFSYDVKMKEKGDIPEGYSVSREKKERFSLILESASTNQTSMYLCASSLLWGPSEAFFGQGTRLTVV.

For the CDR3, the DNA is TGTGCCAGCAGCGTAGTCTTGACAGGATTACGCGGCTATGGCTACACCTTC. Translated: CASSVVLTGLRGYGYTF. The chain has TRBV9 and TRBJ1-2; D might be TRBD1 (6 bases). Trimming left V 0 bases short and J 4 bases short, with 19 bases between. The CDR3 contains 17 residues. Looked up from germline, CDR1 is SGDLS and CDR2 is YYNGEE.